The source of this T cell receptor (beta chain) is a study of human T cells and chemical hapten exposure. Trimming removed 3 bases from V and 1 base from J; junction bases left unmatched: 9. The CDR3 covers 16 residues. What the library attached to individual cDNA molecules were unique molecular identifiers. Each CDR3 protein gets one entry after TCRdb re-called the 5' RACE reads with MiXCR. The sample lists about 81,000 distinct CDR3 sequences, about 8.4% occurring once. Total RNA was isolated from unfractionated whole blood. This chain joins TRBV12-3 or TRBV12-4 and TRBJ2-7; TRBD2 aligns across 7 bases. This receptor was obtained from a male donor in good health. This CDR3 is CASSFGTIDLSYEQYF. The CDR3 DNA sequence: TGTGCCAGCAGTTTCGGGACTATTGACTTGTCCTACGAGCAGTACTTC.